The clone carrying this T cell receptor (beta chain) has a count of ten or more. Its antigen remains unknown. TCRdb independently ran MiXCR on the RACE reads; one entry per CDR3 protein. This table holds a few hundred thousand distinct CDR3 sequences, around 5% found once. CDR1 and CDR2 from the germline V gene are LGHNA and YSLEER. The CDR3 spans 15 residues. V was trimmed by 6 bases and J by 5 bases, leaving 14 bases between them. The record originates from a study of human T cells and chemical hapten exposure. General study points: Patch test score was positively correlated with the counts of PT1 expanded TCRs.

The time point here: pre-sensitization, week 0. As to treatment: therapeutic diphenylcyclopropenone sensitization with weekly scalp DPC. The chain is built from TRBV4-3 and TRBJ1-6; a weak D match, TRBD1 (5 bases). The TCR originated in a woman younger than 35 with alopecia areata. Some clones in this sample may be carry-over from other donors' samples. The sample was whole blood, taken in connection with sensitization to the hapten diphenylcyclopropenone (DPC). CDR3 nucleotide sequence: TGCGCCAGCAGTCAGACAGCGTTGGATAATTCACCCCTCCACTTT. Its protein product is CASSQTALDNSPLHF.